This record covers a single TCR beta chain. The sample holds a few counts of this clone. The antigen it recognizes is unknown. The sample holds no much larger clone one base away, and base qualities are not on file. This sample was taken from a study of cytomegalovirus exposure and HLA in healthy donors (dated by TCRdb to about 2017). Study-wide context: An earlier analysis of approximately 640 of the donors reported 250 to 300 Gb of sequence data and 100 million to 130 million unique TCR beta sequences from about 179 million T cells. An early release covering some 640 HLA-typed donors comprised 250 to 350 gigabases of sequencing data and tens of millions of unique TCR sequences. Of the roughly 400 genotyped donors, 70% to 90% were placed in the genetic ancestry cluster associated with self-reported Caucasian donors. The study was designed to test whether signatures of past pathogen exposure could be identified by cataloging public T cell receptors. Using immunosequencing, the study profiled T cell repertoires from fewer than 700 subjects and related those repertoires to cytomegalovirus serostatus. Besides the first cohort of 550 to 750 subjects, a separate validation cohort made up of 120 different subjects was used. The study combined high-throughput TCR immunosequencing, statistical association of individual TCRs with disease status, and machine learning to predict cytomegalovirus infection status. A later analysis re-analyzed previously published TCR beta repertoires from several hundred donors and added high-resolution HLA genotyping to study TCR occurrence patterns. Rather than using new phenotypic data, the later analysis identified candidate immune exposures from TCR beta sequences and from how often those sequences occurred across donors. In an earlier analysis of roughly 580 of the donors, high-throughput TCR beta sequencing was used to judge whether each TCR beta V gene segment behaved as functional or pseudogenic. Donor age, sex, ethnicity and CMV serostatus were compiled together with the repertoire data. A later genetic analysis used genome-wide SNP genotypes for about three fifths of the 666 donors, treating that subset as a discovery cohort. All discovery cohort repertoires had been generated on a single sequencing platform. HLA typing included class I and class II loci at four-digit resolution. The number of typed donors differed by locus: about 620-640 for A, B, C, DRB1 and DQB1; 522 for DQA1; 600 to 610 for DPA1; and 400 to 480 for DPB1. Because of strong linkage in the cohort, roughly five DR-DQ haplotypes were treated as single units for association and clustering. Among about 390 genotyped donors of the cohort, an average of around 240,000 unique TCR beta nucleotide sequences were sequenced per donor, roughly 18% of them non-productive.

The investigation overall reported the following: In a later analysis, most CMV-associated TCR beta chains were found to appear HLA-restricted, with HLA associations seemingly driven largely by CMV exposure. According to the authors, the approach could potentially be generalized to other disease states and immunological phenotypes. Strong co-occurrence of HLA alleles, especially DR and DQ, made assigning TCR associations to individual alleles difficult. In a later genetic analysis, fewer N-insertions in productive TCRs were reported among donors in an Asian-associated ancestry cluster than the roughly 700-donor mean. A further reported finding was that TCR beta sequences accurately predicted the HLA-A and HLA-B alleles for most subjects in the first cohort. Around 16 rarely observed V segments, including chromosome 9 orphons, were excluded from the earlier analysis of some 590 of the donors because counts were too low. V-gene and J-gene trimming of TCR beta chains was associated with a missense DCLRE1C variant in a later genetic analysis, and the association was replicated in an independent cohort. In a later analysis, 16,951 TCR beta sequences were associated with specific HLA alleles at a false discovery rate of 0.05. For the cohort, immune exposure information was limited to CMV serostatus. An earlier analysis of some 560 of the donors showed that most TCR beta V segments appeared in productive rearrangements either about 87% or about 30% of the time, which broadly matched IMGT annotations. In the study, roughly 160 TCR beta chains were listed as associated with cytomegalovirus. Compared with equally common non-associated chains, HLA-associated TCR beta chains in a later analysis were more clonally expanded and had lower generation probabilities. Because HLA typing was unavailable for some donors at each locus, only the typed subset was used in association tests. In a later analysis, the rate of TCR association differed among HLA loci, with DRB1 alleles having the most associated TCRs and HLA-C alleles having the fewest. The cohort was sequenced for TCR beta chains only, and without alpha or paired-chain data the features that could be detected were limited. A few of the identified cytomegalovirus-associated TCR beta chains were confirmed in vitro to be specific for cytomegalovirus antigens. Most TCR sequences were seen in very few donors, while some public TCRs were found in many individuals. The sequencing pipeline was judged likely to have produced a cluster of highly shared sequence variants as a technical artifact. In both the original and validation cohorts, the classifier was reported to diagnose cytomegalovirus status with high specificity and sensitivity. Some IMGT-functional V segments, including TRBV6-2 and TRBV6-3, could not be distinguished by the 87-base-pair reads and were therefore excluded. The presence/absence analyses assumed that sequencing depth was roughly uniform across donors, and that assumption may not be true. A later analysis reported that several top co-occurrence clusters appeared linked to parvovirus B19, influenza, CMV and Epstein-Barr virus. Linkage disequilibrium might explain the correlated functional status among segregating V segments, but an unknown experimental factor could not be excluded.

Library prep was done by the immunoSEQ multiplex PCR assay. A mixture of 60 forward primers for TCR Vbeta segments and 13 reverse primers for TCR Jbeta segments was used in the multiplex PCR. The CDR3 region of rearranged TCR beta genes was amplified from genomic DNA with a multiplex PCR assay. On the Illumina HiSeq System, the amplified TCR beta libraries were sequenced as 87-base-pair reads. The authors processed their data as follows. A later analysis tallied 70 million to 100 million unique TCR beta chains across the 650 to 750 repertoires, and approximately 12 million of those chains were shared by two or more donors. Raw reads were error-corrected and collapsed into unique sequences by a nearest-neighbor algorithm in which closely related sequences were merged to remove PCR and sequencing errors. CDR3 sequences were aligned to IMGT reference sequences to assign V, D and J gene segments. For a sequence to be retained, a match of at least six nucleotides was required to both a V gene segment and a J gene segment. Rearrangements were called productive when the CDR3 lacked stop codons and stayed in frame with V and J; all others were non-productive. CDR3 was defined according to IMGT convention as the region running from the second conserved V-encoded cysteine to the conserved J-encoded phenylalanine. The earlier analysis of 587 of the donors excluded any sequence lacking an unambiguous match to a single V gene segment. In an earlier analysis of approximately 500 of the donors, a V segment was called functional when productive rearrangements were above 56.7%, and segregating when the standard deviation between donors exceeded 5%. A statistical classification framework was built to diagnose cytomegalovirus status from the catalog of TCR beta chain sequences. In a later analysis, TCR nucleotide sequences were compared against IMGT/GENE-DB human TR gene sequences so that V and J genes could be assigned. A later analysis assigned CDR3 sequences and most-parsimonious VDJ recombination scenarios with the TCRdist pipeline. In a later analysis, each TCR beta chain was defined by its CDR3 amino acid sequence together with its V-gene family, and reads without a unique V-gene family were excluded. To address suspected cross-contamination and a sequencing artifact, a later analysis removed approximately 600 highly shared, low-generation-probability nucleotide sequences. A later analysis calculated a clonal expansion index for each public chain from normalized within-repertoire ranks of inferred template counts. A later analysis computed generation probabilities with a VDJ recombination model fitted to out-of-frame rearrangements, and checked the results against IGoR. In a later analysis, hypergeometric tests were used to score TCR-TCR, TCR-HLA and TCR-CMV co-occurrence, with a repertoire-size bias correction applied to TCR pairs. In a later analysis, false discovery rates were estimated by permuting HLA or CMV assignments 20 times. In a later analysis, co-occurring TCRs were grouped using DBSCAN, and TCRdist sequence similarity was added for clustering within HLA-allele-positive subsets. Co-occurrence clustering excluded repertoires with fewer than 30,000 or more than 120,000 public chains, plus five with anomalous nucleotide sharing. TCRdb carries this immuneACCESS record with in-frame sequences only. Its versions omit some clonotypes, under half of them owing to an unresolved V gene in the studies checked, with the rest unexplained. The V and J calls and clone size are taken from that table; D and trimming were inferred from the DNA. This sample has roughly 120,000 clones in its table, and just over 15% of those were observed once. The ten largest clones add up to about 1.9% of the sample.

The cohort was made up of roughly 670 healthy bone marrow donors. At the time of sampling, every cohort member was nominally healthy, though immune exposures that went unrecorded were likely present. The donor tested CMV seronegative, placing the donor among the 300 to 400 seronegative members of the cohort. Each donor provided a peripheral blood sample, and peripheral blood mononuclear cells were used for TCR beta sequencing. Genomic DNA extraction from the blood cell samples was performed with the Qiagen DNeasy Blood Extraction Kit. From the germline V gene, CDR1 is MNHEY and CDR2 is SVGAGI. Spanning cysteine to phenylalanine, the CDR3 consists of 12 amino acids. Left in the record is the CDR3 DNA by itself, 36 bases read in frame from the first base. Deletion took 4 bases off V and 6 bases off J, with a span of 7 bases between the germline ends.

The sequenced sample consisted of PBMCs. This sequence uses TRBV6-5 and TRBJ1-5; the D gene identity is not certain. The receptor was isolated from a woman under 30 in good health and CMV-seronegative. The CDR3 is CASSFRGQPQHF. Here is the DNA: TGTGCCAGCAGTTTTCGGGGTCAGCCCCAGCATTTT.